One sample yielded the 21 T cell receptor beta chains listed below, sequenced in a study of radiation and T cells in renal cell carcinoma. Repertoires were generated with immunoSEQ multiplex PCR, while TCRdb's copy carries only in-frame clones and drops some. The sample gives just over 150,000 clones, roughly 86% of which show up once; approximately 12% is in the top ten. Documented time point: blood 2 weeks post-SBRT. Treatment defined: 15 Gy SBRT to primary tumor, nephrectomy 4 weeks later. The sample in question was blood, obtained from a patient whose treatment included radiotherapy and nephrectomy. The receptor set was obtained from a woman aged 50 to 60 with renal cell carcinoma.

The V gene is TRBV29-1, the J gene TRBJ2-2, with unresolved D. The CDR3 consists of 13 residues. Trimming removed 4 bases from V and 2 bases from J, with 8 bases in between. The germline V gene encodes CDR1 SQVTM and CDR2 ANQGSEA. CDR3 region: CSVGADNTGELFF. CDR3 bases: TGCAGCGTTGGGGCGGATAACACCGGGGAGCTGTTTTTT.

The V and J genes are TRBV2 and TRBJ1-4; D is perhaps TRBD1 (6 bases). This CDR3 is 16 amino acids long. The V and J ends lost 5 bases and 0 bases respectively, with 13 bases between them. Germline CDR1 is SNHLY and CDR2 is FYNNEI. In DNA form, the CDR3 reads TGTGCCAGCAGTTTTTCAAAGGGGGCAACTAATGAAAAACTGTTTTTT. Residues: CASSFSKGATNEKLFF.

This chain connects TRBV4-1 to TRBJ2-1, with unresolved D. V was shortened by 5 bases and J by 7 bases, with 15 bases between the two germline ends. The CDR3 spans 14 residues. Germline lookup yields CDR1 MGHRA and CDR2 YSYEKL. CDR3 amino acids: CASSDDTSRNEQFF. The CDR3 DNA reads TGCGCCAGCAGCGATGACACCTCCCGGAATGAGCAGTTCTTC.

The CDR3 region is CASSTEGGTYEQYF. The CDR3 coding sequence is TGTGCCAGCAGTACCGAAGGGGGCACCTACGAGCAGTACTTC. The chain has TRBV5-4 and TRBJ2-7, with 7 bases identical to TRBD1. The CDR3 has 14 residues. V was pared by 5 bases and J by 2 bases, with 7 bases of the junction left unmatched. Germline V gene sequence: CDR1 SGHNT, CDR2 YYREEE (reference sequence). The complete variable domain, with remaining parts taken from reference TRBV5-4 and TRBJ2-7, reads ETGVTQSPTHLIKTRGQQVTLRCSSQSGHNTVSWYQQALGQGPQFIFQYYREEENGRGNFPPRFSGLQFPNYSSELNVNALELDDSALYLCASSTEGGTYEQYFGPGTRLTVT.

The chain has TRBV10-1 and TRBJ1-4; perhaps TRBD1 as D (6 bases). Trimming cost V 6 bases and J 5 bases, with 22 bases left between them. The CDR3 has 17 amino acids. Germline CDR1 and CDR2: WNHNN and SYGVQD (reference sequence). CDR3 region: CASRTGPHMSSNEKLFF. The CDR3 DNA reads as TGCGCCAGCAGAACAGGGCCTCATATGTCTTCCAATGAAAAACTGTTTTTT.

The rearrangement links TRBV4-1 to TRBJ2-1; TRBD2 matches at 10 bases. The CDR3 spans 17 residues. Per germline, CDR1 MGHRA and CDR2 YSYEKL. With 0 bases clipped from V and 2 bases from J, the junction kept 4 bases outside the gene matches. CDR3 amino acids: CASSQEQRGGTYNEQFF. DNA of the CDR3: TGCGCCAGCAGCCAAGAACAGCGGGGGGGTACCTACAATGAGCAGTTCTTC.

CDR3 sequence (DNA): TGTGCCAGCAGCTTGGCGCCCGGGATGAGCGATGAGCAGTTCTTC. Amino acid sequence: CASSLAPGMSDEQFF. This rearrangement joins TRBV7-2 to TRBJ2-1; D is possibly TRBD2 (5 bases). Trimming left V 3 bases short and J 8 bases short, with 17 bases between. Germline CDR1 reads SGHTA; CDR2 reads FQGNSA. The CDR3 contains 15 residues.

In its sample, this clone was seen a few times. This chain links TRBV5-4 with TRBJ2-7; the D call may be TRBD1 or TRBD2 (7 bases each). The CDR3 loop spans 15 amino acids. Germline CDR1 is SGHNT and CDR2 is YYREEE (reference sequence). Trimming removed 0 bases from V and 4 bases from J, with 14 bases in between. CDR3 bases: TGTGCCAGCAGCTTGGGACAGGGAGGGGTTTACGAGCAGTACTTC. It yields the protein CASSLGQGGVYEQYF.

Only one count was recorded for this clone. CDR3 sequence (DNA): TGTGCCAGCAGCTTAGGGATTTCTCGAAGTGAGCAGTACTTC. It specifies CASSLGISRSEQYF. V and J are TRBV11-2 and TRBJ2-7; D call uncertain. The V end was cut by 1 base, the J end by 7 bases, with 14 bases between. The CDR3 is made up of 14 amino acids. CDR1 is SGHAT, CDR2 FQNNGV, per germline.

This sequence joins TRBV5-4 and TRBJ1-5; unclear D gene. The CDR3 is made up of 15 amino acids. Trimming took off 0 bases at V and 2 bases at J, with 9 bases between the two ends. Per germline, CDR1 SGHNT and CDR2 YYREEE (reference sequence). The CDR3 is CASSLDGFGNQPQHF. The CDR3 DNA sequence: TGTGCCAGCAGCTTGGATGGGTTTGGCAATCAGCCCCAGCATTTT.

The chain joins TRBV7-2 to TRBJ1-1; weak D call: TRBD1 (5 bases). The CDR3 has 12 residues. Deletions cut 5 bases from V and 7 bases from J, with 11 bases between. Germline CDR1 is SGHTA and CDR2 is FQGNSA. CDR3 nucleotide sequence: TGTGCCAGCAGCCCCCGCGACAGTGAAGCTTTCTTT. Translation gives CASSPRDSEAFF.

V gene TRBV6-5 combines with J gene TRBJ2-7; D gene unclear. Trimming removed 7 bases from V and 0 bases from J, with 10 bases in between. CDR1 and CDR2 (germline): MNHEY, SVGAGI. This CDR3 region has 13 residues. CDR3 coding DNA: TGTGCCAGCACCCCGGGCAGCTCCTACGAGCAGTACTTC. Its translation: CASTPGSSYEQYF.

This chain joins TRBV6-4 and TRBJ1-5; D not certain. This CDR3 region has 14 residues. Per germline, CDR1 MRHNA and CDR2 SNTAGT. The ends were cut back, 3 bases at V and 9 bases at J, with 15 bases in the middle. This CDR3 reads CASSEDGEFGPQHF. CDR3 bases: TGTGCCAGCAGTGAAGACGGCGAATTTGGGCCCCAGCATTTT.

This chain links TRBV15 with TRBJ2-3; no clear D. CDR1 and CDR2 from the germline V gene are LNHNV and YYDKDF (reference sequence). The CDR3 is 16 residues long. The V and J ends lost 1 base and 4 bases respectively, with 15 bases between them. CDR3 sequence: CATSRVSAREPDTQYF. DNA for the CDR3: TGTGCCACCAGCAGAGTATCGGCCCGAGAACCAGATACGCAGTATTTT.

This rearrangement joins TRBV7-2 to TRBJ1-2; D remains unclear. Trimming cost V 5 bases and J 0 bases, with 19 bases left between them. The CDR3 has 17 amino acids. The germline CDR1 and CDR2 sequences are SGHTA and FQGNSA. The CDR3 nucleotides read TGTGCCAGCAGCACCCGCAGTGATAGTGCCTCTAACTATGGCTACACCTTC. This codes for CASSTRSDSASNYGYTF.

This chain links TRBV9 with TRBJ2-1; D remains ambiguous. CDR1 is SGDLS and CDR2 is YYNGEE in the germline V gene. This CDR3 region has 15 residues. The V end lost 3 bases, the J end lost 7 bases, and 17 bases lay between the germline ends. CDR3 sequence reads: CASSGPKDAPNEQFF. The DNA for the CDR3 is TGTGCCAGCAGCGGCCCCAAGGACGCCCCTAATGAGCAGTTCTTC. Filled out from reference TRBV9 and TRBJ2-1, the complete variable domain reads DSGVTQTPKHLITATGQRVTLRCSPRSGDLSVYWYQQSLDQGLQFLIQYYNGEERAKGNILERFSAQQFPDLHSELNLSSLELGDSALYFCASSGPKDAPNEQFFGPGTRLTVL.

V and J are TRBV2 and TRBJ1-1; 7 nucleotides align to TRBD1. With V trimmed by 7 bases and J by 4 bases, 9 bases remained unmatched. Germline CDR1 and CDR2: SNHLY and FYNNEI. The CDR3 contains 14 residues. The CDR3 DNA reads TGTGCCAGCACTATGAGGGGGCATTCCACTGAAGCTTTCTTT. Translated: CASTMRGHSTEAFF. The full variable domain, in which reference TRBV2 and TRBJ1-1 provide the parts outside the CDR3, is EPEVTQTPSHQVTQMGQEVILRCVPISNHLYFYWYRQILGQKVEFLVSFYNNEISEKSEIFDDQFSVERPDGSNFTLKIRSTKLEDSAMYFCASTMRGHSTEAFFGQGTRLTVV.

This chain links TRBV5-5 with TRBJ1-4, with TRBD1 as a possible D gene (6 bases). The CDR3 is 15 residues long. V was clipped by 4 bases and J by 4 bases, with 14 bases between them. Per germline, CDR1 SGHKS and CDR2 YYEKEE (reference sequence). The CDR3, as DNA: TGTGCCAGCAGCCTGACAGGTCCTCTTAATGAAAAACTGTTTTTT. As protein: CASSLTGPLNEKLFF. Full variable domain (remainder filled in from reference TRBV5-5 and TRBJ1-4): DAGVTQSPTHLIKTRGQQVTLRCSPISGHKSVSWYQQVLGQGPQFIFQYYEKEERGRGNFPDRFSARQFPNYSSELNVNALLLGDSALYLCASSLTGPLNEKLFFGSGTQLSVL.

This sequence joins TRBV9 and TRBJ2-7; no reliable D call. The germline CDR1 and CDR2 sequences are SGDLS and YYNGEE. The CDR3 has 13 residues. V shed 1 base and J shed 5 bases, with 10 bases lying between them. CDR3 in amino acids: CASSVPGRDEQYF. The CDR3 nucleotides read TGTGCCAGCAGCGTACCAGGTCGGGACGAGCAGTACTTC.

CDR3 coding DNA: TGTGCCAGCAGCTCCTTAGGGACAGACAGCACAGATACGCAGTATTTT. Translating gives CASSSLGTDSTDTQYF. The V gene is TRBV9, the J gene TRBJ2-3, with 7 bases identical to TRBD1. The V gene's germline CDR1 is SGDLS and CDR2 YYNGEE. V was clipped by 4 bases and J by 0 bases; unmatched bases: 8. The CDR3 is 16 residues long.

This chain links TRBV18 with TRBJ1-3, with D possibly matching TRBD1 (5 bases). Trimming pared 6 bases from V and 4 bases from J, leaving 16 bases between. Germline V gene sequence: CDR1 KGHSH, CDR2 LQKENI. The CDR3 contains 15 residues. The chain's CDR3 is CASSPLTRDGNTIYF. In DNA form, the CDR3 reads TGTGCCAGCTCGCCATTGACCAGGGACGGAAACACCATATATTTT.